What follows describes a single TCR beta chain. Its antigen specificity is not known. Base quality data are lacking; no much larger clone is found one base away. The junction shows trimming of 6 bases on V and 5 bases on J, and the gene matches do not reach 5 bases of it. Spanning cysteine to phenylalanine, the CDR3 consists of 14 amino acids. Kept here is only the CDR3 DNA, which spans 42 bases and is read in frame from base 1. The germline V gene yields SGHTA for CDR1 and FQGTGA for CDR2. To prepare the library, the immunoSEQ multiplex PCR assay was applied. For the multiplex PCR, a mixture combining 60 forward primers for TCR Vbeta segments and 13 reverse primers for TCR Jbeta segments was used. Amplification of the CDR3 region of rearranged TCR beta genes was performed with a multiplex PCR assay on genomic DNA. On the Illumina HiSeq System, the amplified TCR beta libraries were sequenced as 87-base-pair reads. In the original analysis: In a later analysis, tens of millions of unique TCR beta chains were counted across the 650 to 700 repertoires, and roughly 11 million of these chains were shared by at least two donors. Raw reads were error-corrected and collapsed into unique sequences by a nearest-neighbor algorithm in which closely related sequences were merged to remove PCR and sequencing errors. V, D and J gene segments were assigned by aligning CDR3 sequences to IMGT reference sequences. For a sequence to be retained, a match of at least six nucleotides to both a V gene segment and a J gene segment was required. Rearrangements were called productive when the CDR3 lacked stop codons and stayed in frame with V and J; all others were non-productive. Following IMGT convention, CDR3 was defined as the stretch from the second conserved V-encoded cysteine up to the conserved J-encoded phenylalanine. The earlier analysis of 500 to 600 of the donors excluded sequences that lacked an unambiguous match to a single V gene segment. In an earlier analysis of around 600 of the donors, V segments were called functional above 56.7% productive rearrangements and were called segregating when the between-donor standard deviation exceeded 5%. To diagnose cytomegalovirus status from the catalog of TCR beta chain sequences, a statistical classification framework was built. In a later analysis, TCR nucleotide sequences were compared against IMGT/GENE-DB human TR gene sequences so that V and J genes could be assigned. A later analysis assigned CDR3 sequences and most-parsimonious VDJ recombination scenarios with the TCRdist pipeline. A later analysis defined each TCR beta chain by its CDR3 amino acid sequence plus V-gene family, and excluded reads lacking a unique V-gene family. A later analysis removed 600 or so highly shared, low-generation-probability nucleotide sequences to deal with suspected cross-contamination and a sequencing artifact. A later analysis calculated a clonal expansion index for each public chain from normalized within-repertoire ranks of inferred template counts. Generation probabilities in a later analysis came from a VDJ recombination model fitted to out-of-frame rearrangements, and those results were checked against IGoR. In a later analysis, TCR-TCR, TCR-HLA and TCR-CMV co-occurrence was scored with hypergeometric tests, and a repertoire-size bias correction was applied to TCR pairs. In a later analysis, false discovery rates were estimated by permuting HLA or CMV assignments 20 times. In a later analysis, co-occurring TCRs were grouped using DBSCAN, and TCRdist sequence similarity was added for clustering within HLA-allele-positive subsets. Co-occurrence clustering excluded repertoires with fewer than 30,000 or more than 120,000 public chains, plus five with anomalous nucleotide sharing. TCRdb re-hosts the immuneACCESS table, in-frame sequences only. Its copies lack some clones; in the studies checked, an unresolved V gene accounts for under half of them, and the cause for the rest is not known. The V and J calls and clone size are taken from that table; D and trimming were inferred from the DNA. For this sample the table gives some 150,000 clones, of which 55% to 75% were detected only once. The ten largest make up 2% to 2.5% of the sample.

This specimen comes from a study of cytomegalovirus exposure and HLA in healthy donors (dated by TCRdb to the late 2010s). Regarding the study in general: An earlier analysis of some 600 of the donors reported under 300 Gb of sequence data and 100 million to 120 million unique TCR beta sequences obtained from about 200 million T cells. Roughly 320 gigabases of sequencing data and around 85 million unique TCR sequences made up an early release that covered several hundred HLA-typed donors. Of the roughly 400 genotyped donors, 65% to 90% were placed in the genetic ancestry cluster associated with self-reported Caucasian donors. The study aimed to test whether cataloging public T cell receptors could reveal signatures of past pathogen exposure. Using immunosequencing, the study profiled T cell repertoires from fewer than 850 subjects and related those repertoires to cytomegalovirus serostatus. A separate validation cohort of over a hundred different subjects was used in addition to the roughly 620-subject first cohort. To predict cytomegalovirus infection status, the study brought together high-throughput TCR immunosequencing, statistical association of individual TCRs with disease status, and machine learning. In a later analysis, previously published TCR beta repertoires from about 670 donors were re-analyzed and high-resolution HLA genotyping was added so that TCR occurrence patterns could be studied. In the later analysis, no new phenotypic data were used to find candidate immune exposures; instead, reliance was placed on TCR beta sequences and their occurrence across donors. To decide whether each TCR beta V gene segment behaved as functional or pseudogenic, an earlier analysis of approximately 600 of the donors relied on high-throughput TCR beta sequencing. Alongside the repertoire data, information on donor age, sex, ethnicity and CMV serostatus was compiled. In a later genetic analysis, genome-wide SNP genotypes for about 65% of the roughly 700 donors were used, and that subset was treated as a discovery cohort. All discovery cohort repertoires had been generated on a single sequencing platform. HLA typing included class I and class II loci at four-digit resolution. Typing coverage differed by locus: A, B, C, DRB1 and DQB1 were typed in about 620-640 donors, DQA1 in 500 to 550, DPA1 in 600 to 610, and DPB1 in approximately 450. Because of strong linkage in the cohort, five DR-DQ haplotypes were treated as single units for association and clustering. On average, around 240,000 unique TCR beta nucleotide sequences were sequenced per donor among some 420 genotyped donors of the cohort, with roughly 18% of those sequences being non-productive.

The cohort comprised 710 or so healthy bone marrow donors. All cohort members were sampled while nominally healthy, although unrecorded immune exposures were likely present. CMV serostatus was positive for more than 250 and negative for about 50% of the roughly 670 cohort members, and was not recorded for this donor. Every donor gave a peripheral blood sample, and the peripheral blood mononuclear cells from that sample were used for TCR beta sequencing. Genomic DNA extraction from the blood cell samples was performed with the Qiagen DNeasy Blood Extraction Kit. Findings and caveats that apply to the study as a whole: According to the authors, the approach could potentially be generalized to other disease states and immunological phenotypes. Broadly in line with IMGT annotations, most TCR beta V segments showed up in productive rearrangements about 87% or about 30% of the time in an earlier analysis of 587 of the donors. Because counts were too low, roughly 17 rarely observed V segments, including chromosome 9 orphons, were left out of the earlier analysis of 587 of the donors. An association between a missense DCLRE1C variant and V-gene and J-gene trimming of TCR beta chains was found in a later genetic analysis and replicated in an independent cohort. Several of the top co-occurrence clusters appeared to be linked to parvovirus B19, influenza, CMV and Epstein-Barr virus, according to a later analysis. Most TCR sequences were seen in very few donors, while some public TCRs were found in many individuals. Compared with the approximately 670-donor mean, donors in an Asian-associated ancestry cluster had fewer N-insertions in productive TCRs, according to a later genetic analysis. A further reported finding was that TCR beta sequences accurately predicted the HLA-A and HLA-B alleles for most subjects in the first cohort. Sequencing depth was assumed to be roughly uniform across donors in the presence/absence analyses, though that assumption may not hold. In a later analysis, around 17,000 TCR beta sequences were associated with specific HLA alleles at a false discovery rate of 0.05. When HLA alleles, especially DR and DQ, strongly co-occurred, TCR associations were difficult to assign to individual alleles. Because some donors lacked HLA typing at each locus, the association tests relied only on the typed subset. The study gave a list of 150 to 200 TCR beta chains associated with cytomegalovirus. Because the 87-base-pair reads could not distinguish some IMGT-functional V segments, including TRBV6-2 and TRBV6-3, those segments were excluded. The only immune exposure information available for the cohort was CMV serostatus. Compared with equally common non-associated chains, HLA-associated TCR beta chains in a later analysis were more clonally expanded and had lower generation probabilities. According to a later analysis, TCR association rates differed among HLA loci, with DRB1 alleles showing the most associated TCRs and HLA-C alleles showing the fewest. Linkage disequilibrium might explain the correlated functional status among segregating V segments, but an unknown experimental factor could not be ruled out. A group of highly shared sequence variants was considered likely to be a technical artifact of the sequencing pipeline. The cohort was sequenced for TCR beta chains only, and without alpha or paired-chain data the features that could be detected were limited. In a later analysis, most CMV-associated TCR beta chains were found to appear HLA-restricted, with HLA associations seemingly driven largely by CMV exposure. The classifier was reported to diagnose cytomegalovirus status with high specificity and sensitivity in both the original cohort and the validation cohort. In vitro tests confirmed that a few of the cytomegalovirus-associated TCR beta chains recognize cytomegalovirus antigens.

The sample taken for sequencing was PBMCs. The rearranged segments are TRBV7-3 and TRBJ2-7; 12 bases in the junction line up with TRBD1. This TCR was recovered from a human donor in good health. The DNA sequence reads TGTGCCAGCAGTTCCGGGACAGGGGGCCACGAGCAGTACTTC. Its product reads: CASSSGTGGHEQYF.